The rows below give T cell receptor beta chains drawn from one sample of a study of human T cells and chemical hapten exposure. Using its own MiXCR run on the RACE reads, TCRdb lists one record per CDR3 protein. This table has roughly 190,000 distinct CDR3 sequences, approximately 20% appearing once. Sequencing was performed on whole blood, taken in connection with sensitization to the hapten diphenylcyclopropenone (DPC). The receptors shown here come from a woman in her fifties or sixties with alopecia areata. Some clones in this sample may be carry-over from other donors' samples. The CDR3 runs from the conserved cysteine through the conserved F or W. A D gene is named only where the DNA matches it firmly. Size values are once, few and many counts, or a class for expanded clones, and some rows have none.

-,-,TRBJ2-7,TRBV6-1,CASTVGGGYEQYF,TGTGCCAGCACCGTAGGGGGAGGTTACGAGCAGTACTTC
-,-,TRBJ2-2,TRBV30,CAWSVQGFGELFF,TGTGCCTGGAGTGTTCAGGGCTTCGGGGAGCTGTTTTTT
-,-,TRBJ2-1,TRBV5-6,CASSLMRPGPFTYNEQFF,TGTGCCAGCAGCTTAATGCGGCCAGGACCATTCACCTACAATGAGCAGTTCTTC
-,-,TRBJ1-1,TRBV29-1,CSVVQGLTEAFF,TGCAGCGTCGTGCAGGGGTTAACTGAAGCTTTCTTT
few,-,TRBJ2-5,TRBV20-1,CSARLGAETQYF,TGCAGTGCTAGACTGGGGGCCGAGACCCAGTACTTC
few,TRBD2,TRBJ2-1,TRBV20-1,CSARDRQRDPYNEQFF,TGCAGTGCTAGAGACCGCCAGCGGGATCCCTACAATGAGCAGTTCTTC
few,-,TRBJ1-6,TRBV2,CASSETAYSPLHF,TGTGCCAGCAGTGAGACAGCTTATTCACCCCTCCACTTT
once,-,TRBJ2-7,TRBV28,CASSMMRVEQYF,TGTGCCAGCAGTATGATGAGAGTCGAGCAGTACTTC
few,TRBD1,TRBJ2-7,TRBV5-1,CASSFGGTGGVQYF,TGCGCCAGCAGTTTTGGTGGGACAGGGGGTGTGCAGTACTTC
-,TRBD1,TRBJ2-6,TRBV3-1,CASNTGVGANVLTF,TGTGCCAGCAACACAGGGGTCGGGGCCAACGTCCTGACTTTC
-,TRBD2,TRBJ2-1,TRBV11-3,CASSTRLAGGSEQFF,TGTGCCAGCAGCACCCGACTAGCGGGAGGAAGTGAGCAGTTCTTC
-,TRBD2,TRBJ2-1,TRBV12-3/TRBV12-4,CASRLGTSGSHEQFF,TGTGCCAGCAGACTAGGGACTAGCGGGAGTCATGAGCAGTTCTTC
-,-,TRBJ1-6,TRBV5-4,CASSLGGRAPNSPLHF,TGTGCCAGCAGCCTAGGGGGAAGGGCACCTAATTCACCCCTCCACTTT
-,-,TRBJ2-7,TRBV5-1,CASSLKGPGYEQYF,TGCGCCAGCAGCTTGAAAGGGCCCGGCTACGAGCAGTACTTC
few,TRBD2,TRBJ2-1,TRBV20-1,CSARTPGLAGGPSYNEQFF,TGCAGTGCTAGAACACCGGGACTAGCGGGAGGGCCGTCCTACAATGAGCAGTTCTTC
-,-,TRBJ2-7,TRBV29-1,CSVKRDLPGMEQYF,TGCAGCGTGAAACGGGACCTACCCGGGATGGAGCAGTACTTC
few,-,TRBJ1-2,TRBV7-2,CASTGQTIMGYTF,TGTGCCAGCACCGGACAGACCATTATGGGCTACACCTTC
once,TRBD2,TRBJ2-2,TRBV3-1,CASSQASTSETGELFF,TGTGCCAGCAGCCAGGCGTCGACTAGCGAGACCGGGGAGCTGTTTTTT
-,-,TRBJ1-2,TRBV29-1,CSVGRGGTSNYGYTF,TGCAGCGTGGGGCGGGGGGGAACCAGTAACTATGGCTACACCTTC
-,-,TRBJ1-1,TRBV7-9,CASSLVSGTHKGGGTEAFF,TGTGCCAGCAGCTTAGTTTCCGGGACGCACAAAGGAGGAGGCACTGAAGCTTTCTTT
-,-,TRBJ2-3,TRBV21-1,CASSIGQGNTDTQYF,TGTGCCAGCAGCATAGGACAGGGAAACACAGATACGCAGTATTTT
few,-,TRBJ1-1,TRBV5-1,CASSVSQGGGVAFF,TGCGCCAGCAGCGTTTCACAGGGAGGGGGTGTGGCTTTCTTT
-,-,TRBJ1-1,TRBV24-1,CATRSRAMNTEAFF,TGTGCCACCAGGAGCAGGGCAATGAACACTGAAGCTTTCTTT
few,-,TRBJ1-2,TRBV27,CASSTGHSNYGYTF,TGTGCCAGCAGTACGGGACACTCTAACTATGGCTACACCTTC
few,-,TRBJ2-7,TRBV18,CASSPSALEQYF,TGTGCCAGCTCACCTTCAGCGCTGGAGCAGTACTTC
few,TRBD2,TRBJ2-1,TRBV29-1,CSGQAGGPGGEQFF,TGCAGCGGGCAAGCGGGAGGCCCGGGGGGTGAGCAGTTCTTC
few,-,TRBJ1-1,TRBV4-2,CASSQSEQPNTEAFF,TGTGCCAGCAGCCAAAGTGAACAGCCTAACACTGAAGCTTTCTTT
few,-,TRBJ2-1,TRBV9,CASSPFSDSYNEQFF,TGTGCCAGCAGCCCATTCTCAGACTCCTACAATGAGCAGTTCTTC
few,TRBD1,TRBJ1-1,TRBV4-2,CASSPRTGLNTEAFF,TGTGCCAGCAGCCCGCGGACAGGGTTGAACACTGAAGCTTTCTTT
-,-,TRBJ2-1,TRBV7-2,CASSLDTGSYNEQFF,TGTGCCAGCAGCTTAGATACGGGGTCCTACAATGAGCAGTTCTTC
few,-,TRBJ1-1,TRBV10-3,CAIRQGMSGTEAFF,TGTGCCATCAGACAGGGTATGTCGGGCACTGAAGCTTTCTTT
-,TRBD1,TRBJ1-1,TRBV29-1,CSVLRGKNTEAFF,TGCAGCGTTCTCAGGGGGAAGAACACTGAAGCTTTCTTT
few,-,TRBJ2-6,TRBV6-6,CASSYGGGAPGANVLTF,TGTGCCAGCAGTTACGGGGGGGGCGCCCCTGGGGCCAACGTCCTGACTTTC
few,-,TRBJ2-1,TRBV20-1,CSATITSARGYNEQFF,TGCAGTGCTACCATAACTAGCGCCAGGGGCTACAATGAGCAGTTCTTC
-,-,TRBJ1-6,TRBV6-1,CASSEWTLSGSPLHF,TGTGCCAGCAGTGAGTGGACACTCTCGGGGTCACCCCTCCACTTT
-,-,TRBJ2-3,TRBV20-1,CSANALAASTDTQYF,TGCAGTGCAAACGCTCTAGCAGCTAGCACAGATACGCAGTATTTT
few,TRBD1,TRBJ1-1,TRBV5-6,CASNSRGRGTEAFF,TGTGCCAGCAACTCCAGGGGGCGAGGCACTGAAGCTTTCTTT
-,-,TRBJ2-5,TRBV28,CASSLLASETQYF,TGTGCCAGCAGTTTACTAGCGAGCGAGACCCAGTACTTC
once,TRBD2,TRBJ2-1,TRBV20-1,CSAREFSGRLYEQFF,TGCAGTGCTAGAGAATTTAGCGGGAGGCTTTATGAGCAGTTCTTC
-,TRBD2,TRBJ2-1,TRBV7-9,CASSLARGSSYNEQFF,TGTGCCAGCAGCTTAGCGCGCGGGAGCTCCTACAATGAGCAGTTCTTC
-,-,TRBJ2-1,TRBV6-2/TRBV6-3,CASEGRYNEQFF,TGTGCCAGCGAGGGGAGATACAATGAGCAGTTCTTC
-,TRBD1,TRBJ2-4,TRBV5-1,CASSLGTGGNIQYF,TGCGCCAGCAGCTTGGGGACAGGAGGCAACATTCAGTACTTC
-,TRBD2,TRBJ2-7,TRBV7-9,CASSLSGRSYEQYF,TGTGCCAGCAGCTTGTCCGGGAGGTCCTACGAGCAGTACTTC
many,-,TRBJ1-5,TRBV12-3/TRBV12-4,CASSPGGNNQPQHF,TGTGCCAGCAGCCCGGGAGGGAACAATCAGCCCCAGCATTTT
-,TRBD2,TRBJ2-1,TRBV19,CASSPPGGRASYNEQFF,TGTGCCAGTAGTCCACCGGGCGGGAGGGCCTCCTACAATGAGCAGTTCTTC
-,-,TRBJ1-1,TRBV20-1,CSARTEVEAFF,TGCAGTGCTCGGACCGAAGTTGAAGCTTTCTTT
-,TRBD2,TRBJ2-5,TRBV5-1,CASSLAGVSAQYF,TGCGCCAGCAGCTTAGCGGGAGTTTCTGCCCAGTACTTC
few,TRBD1,TRBJ1-6,TRBV5-1,CASSYSDRVKSPLHF,TGCGCCAGCAGCTACTCCGACAGGGTAAAATCACCCCTCCACTTT
-,-,TRBJ2-4,TRBV21-1,CASKTVAKNIQYF,TGTGCCAGCAAAACAGTAGCCAAAAACATTCAGTACTTC
few,-,TRBJ1-4,TRBV6-6,CASSSAFWEKLFF,TGTGCCAGCAGTTCGGCCTTCTGGGAAAAACTGTTTTTT
-,-,TRBJ2-7,TRBV7-9,CASSPRETHNEQYF,TGTGCCAGCAGCCCGAGGGAGACCCATAACGAGCAGTACTTC
-,-,TRBJ2-3,TRBV6-1,CASSEFGDSYTDTQYF,TGTGCCAGCAGTGAGTTTGGAGATTCCTACACAGATACGCAGTATTTT
few,TRBD2,TRBJ2-1,TRBV7-2,CASTLGGGPKVHEQFF,TGTGCCAGCACCTTAGGCGGGGGGCCGAAGGTGCATGAGCAGTTCTTC
few,-,TRBJ2-5,TRBV29-1,CSVGRETQYF,TGCAGCGTGGGAAGGGAGACCCAGTACTTC
few,TRBD1,TRBJ2-7,TRBV10-1,CASRTGPGGYEQYF,TGCGCCAGCAGGACAGGGCCCGGCGGCTACGAGCAGTACTTC
few,TRBD1,TRBJ1-1,TRBV20-1,CSASDTGGFTEAFF,TGCAGTGCCAGTGACACAGGGGGCTTCACTGAAGCTTTCTTT
-,TRBD2,TRBJ2-1,TRBV11-1,CASSLAPSGITYNEQFF,TGTGCCAGCAGCTTAGCCCCTAGCGGGATTACCTACAATGAGCAGTTCTTC
many,-,TRBJ1-2,TRBV7-9,CASSRDVYGYTF,TGTGCCAGCAGTAGGGACGTCTATGGCTACACCTTC
-,-,TRBJ2-2,TRBV12-3/TRBV12-4,CASSRASLGNTGELFF,TGTGCCAGCAGTAGAGCCTCGCTTGGTAACACCGGGGAGCTGTTTTTT